Shown below are 7 T cell receptor beta chains from a single sample sequenced in a study of a mutant IDH1 vaccine in newly diagnosed glioma. No antigen is known for these receptors. Regarding time point: week 47, end of study. Each dose delivered 300 ug of mutant IDH1 20-mer peptide subcutaneously with imiquimod. Here immunoSEQ multiplex PCR was the method, and the copy in TCRdb shows in-frame clones only, minus some. The table lists tens of thousands of clones, around 85% of them singletons. The source was PBMCs, collected from a glioma patient whose treatment included an IDH1 peptide vaccine. These receptors were taken from a woman in her 30s with glioma. Some clones in this sample may be carry-over from other donors' samples.

V is TRBV5-4 and J is TRBJ1-1; TRBD1 matches at 9 bases. The CDR3 spans 17 residues. V shed 4 bases, J shed 6 bases, and the junction held 16 bases outside the gene matches. CDR1 SGHNT and CDR2 YYREEE come from the germline V gene (reference sequence). CDR3 DNA: TGTGCCAGCAGCACCCTAGACAGGGGGAAATTCTCCGCTGAAGCTTTCTTT. Its translation is CASSTLDRGKFSAEAFF.

The chain has TRBV7-9 and TRBJ2-1, with TRBD2 matching 7 bases. The CDR3 runs 15 residues. The V and J ends lost 1 base and 5 bases, in that order; junction bases with no gene match: 5. CDR1 is SEHNR, CDR2 FQNEAQ, per germline (reference sequence). The CDR3: CASSLDAGADNEQFF. The CDR3 DNA sequence: TGTGCCAGCAGCTTAGATGCGGGAGCCGACAATGAGCAGTTCTTC.

The V gene is TRBV2, the J gene TRBJ1-2; D unresolved. Germline values: CDR1 SNHLY, CDR2 FYNNEI. CDR3 length: 13 amino acids. The ends were cut back, 3 bases at V and 4 bases at J, with 9 bases in the middle. CDR3 sequence: CASSDYKGYGYTF. The CDR3, as DNA: TGTGCCAGCAGTGACTACAAGGGCTATGGCTACACCTTC.

The chain is built from TRBV28 and TRBJ2-5; D is possibly TRBD2 (6 bases). The J call may be incorrect, as the DNA end agrees better with TRBJ2-7. The CDR3 runs 14 residues. CDR1 and CDR2 from the germline V gene are MDHEN and SYDVKM. CDR3 in DNA: TGTGCCAGCAGTTTAGCGGGAAACTCCTACGAGCAGTACTTC. Translated, it gives CASSLAGNSYEQYF.

The V gene is TRBV29-1, the J gene TRBJ1-2, with 7 bases identical to TRBD1. The CDR3 extends over 14 amino acids. The germline gives CDR1 SQVTM, CDR2 ANQGSEA. The trim removed 0 bases at V and 0 bases at J, leaving 1 base unmatched. The CDR3 DNA follows: TGCAGCGTTGAAGATCAGGGGGCTAACTATGGCTACACCTTC. The encoded protein is CSVEDQGANYGYTF.

The V gene is TRBV7-9, the J gene TRBJ2-7, with TRBD2 matching over 8 bases. The junction had 6 bases not matched to a gene; V was cut back by 5 bases and J by 0 bases. Looked up from germline, CDR1 is SEHNR and CDR2 is FQNEAQ (reference sequence). The CDR3 has 15 amino acids. The DNA for the CDR3 is TGTGCCAGCAGCCCCAGCGGGGGCAGCTCCTACGAGCAGTACTTC. Translating it yields CASSPSGGSSYEQYF.

This clone has only one observation. J is TRBJ1-5 and V is TRBV19, with 9 bases matching TRBD1. This CDR3 is built from 16 residues. Germline V CDR1 and CDR2: LNHDA, SQIVND (reference sequence). J gave up 4 bases and V 6 bases, and 10 bases lay outside the gene matches. This chain's CDR3 is CASRTGQGTGNQPQHF. As DNA, the CDR3 is TGTGCCAGTAGGACGGGACAGGGAACAGGGAATCAGCCCCAGCATTTT.